This TCR beta chain was observed in a study of regulatory T cells in long-lasting Graves disease listed by TCRdb under 2021. Regarding the research as a whole: Antithyroid drugs had been taken for less than 3 months by newly diagnosed Graves' disease patients. The study was registered as a clinical trial and conducted in China. A total of some 35 samples underwent TCR sequencing, from roughly 13 patients with persistent Graves' disease and 20 or so patients with newly diagnosed Graves' disease. Persistent Graves' disease patients were compared with newly diagnosed Graves' disease patients by peripheral blood TCR sequencing and RNA sequencing.

Sample time point, as interpreted from the label and publication: newly diagnosed GD, antithyroid drugs for less than 3 months. RNA was extracted from PBMCs in TRIzol for both TCR sequencing and RNA sequencing. The diagnosis of Graves' disease was made according to American Thyroid Association guidelines. Patients for the study were recruited at an endocrinology department in Xi'an, China. Each patient gave approximately 8.8 milliliters of peripheral blood, collected in an EDTA anticoagulant tube. Ficoll Paque Plus density gradient separation was used to isolate PBMCs, and no further T cell sorting was performed. An Agilent 2100 Bioanalyzer and agarose gel were used to check RNA quality, and a NanoDrop 2000 was used to measure RNA concentration. The protocol used for the library was multiplex PCR. TCRdb names Illumina HiSeq 4000 as the instrument used. To build TCR beta libraries, CDR3 regions were amplified by Arm-PCR using iRepertoire HTBI primers. Before sequencing, the PCR products underwent gel purification. Per the source publication's procedure: A total of 62 TRBV and more than twelve TRBJ segments were identified across samples and were used for gene usage analysis of CDR3 amino acid clonotypes. COPE and FqMerger were used to merge the filtered high-quality paired reads into contigs. BLAST was used to align contigs to the IMGT TRBV, TRBD and TRBJ reference genes, and CDR3 was defined following IMGT. Any clonotype with a frequency above 0.1% was counted as a highly expanded clone. Shannon entropy served as the measure of repertoire diversity, while the Gini coefficient captured V-J evenness. A clonotype found in more than one individual was treated as public. TCRdb handled the public reads itself, with Q25 trimming in fastp and clone calling in MiXCR, and kept productive beta chains. Here each entry gathers all rows of one CDR3 protein and keeps the most common genes and DNA. These V and J calls are TCRdb output, not the study's own analysis. For this sample the table gives around 240,000 distinct CDR3 sequences, of which around 18% were detected only once. 13% to 15% of the sample is held by the ten biggest clonotypes.

From a lookup of the germline V gene, CDR1 and CDR2 are KGHSH and LQKENI. The CDR3 goes from the cysteine to the phenylalanine over 14 residues. The CDR3 DNA has 42 bases and is translated from base 1. V trim: 3 bases; J trim: 3 bases; unmatched bases: 4. Points on this clonotype: The target of this receptor is not known. No base-level quality is on record; no much larger clone is a single base apart.

Study-wide conclusions, independent of this receptor: Only peripheral blood was studied, because thyroid tissue, the primary lesion, was inaccessible. Persistent patients shared more public clonotypes among themselves (2,741) than newly diagnosed patients did (more than 950). Sequencing and analysis were restricted to the TCR beta chain. Persistent Graves' disease patients showed lower TCR Shannon entropy and fewer highly expanded clones than newly diagnosed patients, suggesting clonal expansion. Persistent disease showed preferential use of TRBV28, TRBJ1-2 and TRBJ2-5, whereas newly diagnosed disease favored TRBV20-1 and TRBJ2-1. The authors acknowledged the small sample size as a limitation that may reduce accuracy.

This sample also appeared in a second study, on T cells in Graves' hyperthyroidism and ophthalmopathy. From the second report: Stable Graves' hyperthyroidism was defined as no progression to ophthalmopathy during 18 months of follow-up. The hyperthyroidism patients were between 18 and 65 years old and newly diagnosed, with a disease duration of less than 2 months. Any patient with an uncontrolled infection, another autoimmune disease, pregnancy or lactation was excluded. Diagnoses relied on clinical symptoms, serum thyroxine and TRAb, thyroid ultrasound and orbital computed tomography. The first round of RT-PCR for the TCR CDR3 was performed with the HTBI primer set and the Qiagen OneStep RT-PCR kit. Most expanded thyroid clonotypes (frequency above 0.001) were also found in blood, which suggests that blood repertoires may mirror thyroid immune responses. A 13 V-J signature model separated ophthalmopathy from stable hyperthyroidism, with approximately 87% sensitivity and 81% to 82% specificity in cross-validation and 80%/75% in testing. In validation, the model predicted progression to ophthalmopathy with about 71% sensitivity and approximately 78% specificity, a median of approximately 6.5 months before onset. To identify TCR V-J signatures that set the groups apart, the researchers used a discovery cohort of 90 to 100 patients, made up of around 42 with Graves' ophthalmopathy and 57 with stable Graves' hyperthyroidism. An independent validation cohort of under 20 hyperthyroidism patients and some 15 patients who later progressed to ophthalmopathy tested prospective prediction of ophthalmopathy. The 90 to 100 discovery patients were randomly divided into training and test sets at a 7:3 ratio. The study also compared thyroid tissue and blood T-cell repertoires from five or six Graves' hyperthyroidism patients. Once sampling was done, hyperthyroidism patients were given methimazole at a starting dose of 30 mg daily, whereas ophthalmopathy patients were given high-dose intravenous methylprednisolone. Libraries were constructed in a second round of multiplex PCR, after which size selection and purification were carried out. Paired-end sequencing of the libraries was performed with 100 bp reads on an Illumina HiSeq2000. SOAPnuke was used to process the raw data, with reads discarded if the reads contained adapters or uncalled bases, had a mean Phred below 15, or lacked an exact constant-primer or identifier match. COPE v1.2.5 was used to merge the high-quality paired reads, and each unique nucleotide sequence was defined as a clonotype. MiTCR v1.1 was used to align clonotypes to the IMGT TRBV, TRBD and TRBJ reference segments. The analysis included only V-J combinations with a frequency above 0.0001, which together covered 99% to 99.2% of the repertoires. The TCS score was defined as the ratio of F50 (clonal expansion) to E x V (chaos), calculated using BLOSUM62-based TCRdist between CDR3 peptides within each V-J. Welch's t-statistics and random forest reduced approximately 520 V-J features to 13, which were used in a naive Bayes classifier (R e1071). Sample size was not statistically predetermined, and investigators were not blinded to group allocation. The paper reports TCR Vbeta CDR3 sequencing of fewer than 150 peripheral blood samples: around 41 ophthalmopathy, approximately 74 hyperthyroidism and around 17 progressor patients.

The TCR sequence derives from a woman in her 30s with Graves disease. Donor details come from another sample of the same person, matched by shared clones. The sequence joins TRBV18 to TRBJ1-1; the junction holds 7 bases that match TRBD1. The sequencing here drew on peripheral blood mononuclear cells (PBMCs), taken at new diagnosis, from a patient treated with antithyroid drugs. The CDR3 region reads CASSPTRGYTEAFF. At the DNA level, the sequence is TGTGCCAGCTCACCCACCAGGGGGTACACTGAAGCTTTCTTT.